This record concerns one T cell receptor (beta chain) sequence. No antigen is known for it. This sample stems from a study of identifying expanded T cells in peripheral blood. Looked up from germline, CDR1 is SGHTA and CDR2 is FQGTGA. Trimming left V 2 bases short and J 2 bases short, with 6 bases between. The CDR3 has 14 residues. The study, taken as a whole, reports: Differentially abundant clones: around 1.2 between replicates, approximately 16 at approximately 14 days, under 25 at four.

Clones were read by immunoSEQ multiplex PCR, and TCRdb kept only the in-frame ones, dropping some. The repertoire holds 100,000 to 110,000 clones, with 80% to 90% as singletons. What was sequenced was blood. The J gene is TRBJ2-2, the V gene TRBV7-3; no reliable D call. The source is a person between 18 and 75 years old in good health. Here the CDR3 reads CASSLGVNTGELFF. The CDR3 DNA is TGTGCCAGCAGCTTAGGGGTAAACACCGGGGAGCTGTTTTTT.